These 31 T cell receptor beta chains came from one sample sequenced in a study of T-cell memory formation after mild COVID-19. TCRdb re-called the 5' RACE reads through MiXCR, storing one row per CDR3 protein. Here the sample spans 30,000 to 45,000 distinct CDR3 sequences, 11% being singletons. The sample comprised PBMCs or a T cell subset sorted from them (not recorded which). These receptors all stem from a man younger than 35 who had mild COVID-19 (a few samples of this study predate the infection). Cell type and time point are not known.

The V call is TRBV6-2 or TRBV6-3, the J call TRBJ2-5; either TRBD1 or TRBD2 may fit D (5 bases each). V was trimmed by 5 bases and J by 5 bases, leaving 15 bases between them. The CDR3 runs 14 residues. Germline-derived CDR1 and CDR2 are MNHEY and SVGEGT. The CDR3 sequence is CASSPGLAGETQYF. CDR3 coding DNA: TGTGCCAGCAGTCCTGGACTGGCAGGGGAGACCCAGTACTTC.

The chain couples TRBV9 to TRBJ2-1; 8 bases agree with TRBD1. The junction had 6 bases not matched to a gene; V was cut back by 0 bases and J by 10 bases. Germline V gene lookup returns CDR1 SGDLS and CDR2 YYNGEE. The CDR3 consists of 14 residues. CDR3 nucleotide sequence: TGTGCCAGCAGCGTAGGGACAGGGAGAGGGGAGCAGTTCTTC. It encodes CASSVGTGRGEQFF.

This clonotype was seen many times. V is TRBV6-1 and J is TRBJ2-3; TRBD2 is a possible D gene (6 bases). This CDR3 spans 14 amino acids. V lost 9 bases to trimming and J lost 1 base, with 14 bases between them. Germline CDR1 MNHNS, CDR2 SASEGT. CDR3 loop: CASELARGTDTQYF. The CDR3 DNA follows: TGTGCCAGTGAACTAGCACGAGGCACAGATACGCAGTATTTT.

This clonotype occurred many times. The CDR3 here is CASSLIEGHDEQYF. The DNA of the CDR3 is TGCGCCAGCAGCTTGATAGAGGGGCACGACGAGCAGTACTTC. This chain joins TRBV5-1 and TRBJ2-7; D may be TRBD1 or TRBD2 (5 bases each). The CDR3 has 14 residues. Deletions cut 1 base from V and 5 bases from J, with 13 bases between. The germline V gene has CDR1 SGHRS and CDR2 YFSETQ.

In its sample, this clonotype was seen many times. The rearrangement joins TRBV25-1 to TRBJ2-1; 8 nucleotides match TRBD1. The CDR3 is 17 amino acids. Trimming took 0 bases from V and 8 from J; bases not matched to a gene: 12. Germline V gives CDR1 MGHDK, CDR2 SYGVNS. In DNA, the CDR3 is TGTGCCAGCAGTGAATATATTCGAGACAGGGGTCGGGATGAGCAGTTCTTC. As protein: CASSEYIRDRGRDEQFF.

This clonotype has a count of ten or more. The CDR3 nucleotides read TGCAGTGCCCTCGGCGGGGGAGGCCACAATGAGCAGTTCTTC. Its translation is CSALGGGGHNEQFF. The gene calls are TRBV20-1 and TRBJ2-1, with TRBD2 matching 7 bases. CDR1 and CDR2 from the germline V gene are DFQATT and SNEGSKA (reference sequence). The CDR3 length is 14 residues. J gave up 5 bases and V 6 bases, and 10 bases lay outside the gene matches.

This clonotype was picked up many times. The chain employs TRBV3-1 and TRBJ2-3; D possibly corresponds to TRBD2 (6 bases). The CDR3 totals 14 residues. V was trimmed by 4 bases and J by 5 bases, leaving 13 bases between them. The germline V gene has CDR1 LGHDT and CDR2 YNNKEL (reference sequence). The CDR3 DNA reads TGTGCCAGCAGCCCGGACTATCCCCTAGATACGCAGTATTTT. It yields the protein CASSPDYPLDTQYF.

This clonotype was seen repeatedly, ten times or more. This chain connects TRBV20-1 to TRBJ1-1; tentatively, D is TRBD1 (5 bases). The CDR3 is 12 residues long. Trimming took 6 bases from V and 6 from J, leaving 14 bases between them. Germline-derived CDR1 and CDR2 are DFQATT and SNEGSKA (reference sequence). CDR3 region: CSARVRDAEAFF. DNA for the CDR3: TGCAGTGCCAGGGTGAGGGACGCTGAAGCTTTCTTT.

This clonotype was counted many times. This chain joins TRBV28 and TRBJ2-1; D gene ambiguous. The germline V gene encodes CDR1 MDHEN and CDR2 SYDVKM. Trimming took 3 bases from V and 8 from J, leaving 5 bases between them. The CDR3 spans 11 residues. CDR3 residues: CASSFAYEQFF. CDR3 sequence (DNA): TGTGCCAGCAGTTTCGCGTATGAGCAGTTCTTC.

To note about this clonotype: A junction end diverges from the germline sequence, so it may reflect a read error. The chain is built from TRBV18 and TRBJ2-5; the D is unclear. Germline V gives CDR1 KGHSH, CDR2 LQKENI. The CDR3 runs 13 residues. The CDR3 nucleotides are TGTGCCAGCTCACCACGTTCCCAAGAGACCAAGTACTTC. This codes for CASSPRSQETKYF. The entire variable domain, with the rest obtained from reference TRBV18 and TRBJ2-5, is as follows: NAGVMQNPRHLVRRRGQEARLRCSPMKGHSHVYWYRQLPEEGLKFMVYLQKENIIDESGMPKERFSAEFPKEGPSILRIQQVVRGDSAAYFCASSPRSQETKYFGPGTRLLVL.

The table lists this clonotype with a few counts. The J gene is TRBJ1-4, the V gene TRBV6-2 or TRBV6-3; D is possibly TRBD1 (6 bases). Germline CDR1 reads MNHEY; CDR2 reads SVGEGT. The CDR3 totals 14 residues. Trimming shortened V by 6 bases and J by 3 bases, and 11 bases separated the two germline ends. CDR3 bases: TGTGCCAGCAGCTCCGGGACACCTAATGAAAAACTGTTTTTT. Translated, it gives CASSSGTPNEKLFF.

J is TRBJ2-5 and V is TRBV7-9; D is unclear. The J call may be wrong; the DNA end is better matched by TRBJ2-7. Per germline, CDR1 SEHNR and CDR2 FQNEAQ (reference sequence). The CDR3 loop spans 13 amino acids. CDR3 protein: CASSLGTPYEQYF. As DNA, the CDR3 is TGTGCCAGCAGCTTAGGCACTCCCTACGAGCAGTACTTC.

Ten or more counts support this clonotype. This rearrangement joins TRBV6-1 to TRBJ2-7; maybe TRBD1 (6 bases). Germline loops: CDR1 MNHNS, CDR2 SASEGT. The CDR3 is made up of 14 amino acids. V was pared by 10 bases and J by 3 bases, with 19 bases between. CDR3 in amino acids: CATEPGTSLYEQYF. Here the CDR3 DNA reads TGTGCCACCGAGCCCGGGACAAGTCTCTACGAGCAGTACTTC.

The V call is TRBV7-2, the J call TRBJ2-2; a weak D match, TRBD1 (5 bases). Trimming stripped 6 bases from V and 5 bases from J, with 16 bases between. The CDR3 loop spans 15 amino acids. Germline CDR1 reads SGHTA; CDR2 reads FQGNSA. CDR3 in amino acids: CASRPAGMSTGELFF. CDR3 DNA sequence: TGTGCCAGCAGACCTGCAGGGATGAGTACCGGGGAGCTGTTTTTT.

This clonotype was seen many times. The chain couples TRBV5-1 to TRBJ2-5; 8 bases map to TRBD2. Trimming took 0 bases from V and 1 from J; bases not matched to a gene: 5. CDR1 and CDR2 (germline): SGHRS, YFSETQ. There are 16 residues in the CDR3. The CDR3 coding sequence is TGCGCCAGCAGCTTGGCGAGCGGGGGTTTCCAAGAGACCCAGTACTTC. This codes for CASSLASGGFQETQYF.

The gene calls are TRBV9 and TRBJ2-7, with TRBD1 matching over 8 bases. The CDR3 contains 15 residues. V lost 2 bases, J lost 2 bases, and 6 bases stayed unmatched. CDR1 is SGDLS, CDR2 YYNGEE, per germline. CDR3 protein: CASSVAQGAAYEQYF. CDR3 sequence (DNA): TGTGCCAGCAGCGTCGCCCAGGGGGCCGCCTACGAGCAGTACTTC.

The table lists this clonotype with many counts. The J gene is TRBJ2-1, the V gene TRBV9; the D gene is possibly TRBD1 (5 bases). Germline V gene lookup returns CDR1 SGDLS and CDR2 YYNGEE. The CDR3 is 15 amino acids. V shed 7 bases and J shed 7 bases, with 21 bases lying between them. In DNA form, the CDR3 reads TGTGCCAGCGCCCAAGGATGGCAGGGTAGTAATGAGCAGTTCTTC. Encoded protein: CASAQGWQGSNEQFF.

This clonotype was detected ten times or more. The chain uses TRBV5-1 and TRBJ1-6; unclear D gene. The germline V gene has CDR1 SGHRS and CDR2 YFSETQ. The germline V and J ends were trimmed by 1 base and 8 bases, with 7 bases remaining between them. CDR3 length equals 13 residues. CDR3 DNA sequence: TGCGCCAGCAGCTTGAAGGCAGATTCACCCCTCCACTTT. This codes for CASSLKADSPLHF.

This clonotype was observed at least ten times. The V call is TRBV6-6, the J call TRBJ1-3, with D hard to call. Trimming removed 7 bases from V and 0 bases from J, with 10 bases in between. CDR3 length: 14 amino acids. The germline V gene encodes CDR1 MNHNY and CDR2 SVGAGI (reference sequence). The CDR3 DNA follows: TGTGCCAGCACCGGTAGGGTCTCTGGAAACACCATATATTTT. Its translation is CASTGRVSGNTIYF.

This clonotype was recorded at least ten times. The chain employs TRBV4-3 and TRBJ2-3; 7 nucleotides agree with TRBD2. The J segment lost 2 bases and the V segment lost 1 base, leaving 6 bases of the junction unmatched. CDR3 size: 16 residues. Germline-derived CDR1 and CDR2 are LGHNA and YSLEER. The CDR3 reads CASSQGGGLYTDTQYF. The CDR3 DNA is TGCGCCAGCAGCCAAGGGGGAGGGCTTTACACAGATACGCAGTATTTT.

This clonotype was counted many times. The genes are TRBV20-1 and TRBJ1-2; TRBD1 aligns across 7 bases. Losses at the gene ends were 0 bases for V and 3 bases for J; bases not matched to a gene: 1. The CDR3 sequence is 13 residues long. The germline V gene has CDR1 DFQATT and CDR2 SNEGSKA (reference sequence). In nucleotides, the CDR3 is TGCAGTGCTAGAGACCAGGGGGACTATGGCTACACCTTC. Translation: CSARDQGDYGYTF.

This clonotype appeared many times. The J gene is TRBJ1-2, the V gene TRBV5-1; D gene ambiguous. The CDR3 is 17 amino acids. The germline V and J ends were trimmed by 3 bases and 4 bases, with 22 bases remaining between them. Germline V gene lookup returns CDR1 SGHRS and CDR2 YFSETQ. The CDR3 region is CASSSRRSPLRSYGYTF. CDR3 bases: TGCGCCAGCAGCTCAAGACGGAGCCCCCTTCGTAGCTATGGCTACACCTTC.

This clonotype was seen ten or more times. The rearrangement joins TRBV27 to TRBJ2-2; possibly TRBD2 for D (5 bases). Trimming removed 2 bases from V and 3 bases from J, with 10 bases in between. The CDR3 extends over 15 amino acids. Per the germline V gene, CDR1 is MNHEY and CDR2 is SMNVEV (reference sequence). The CDR3 coding sequence is TGTGCCAGCAGTTTAGCGGGTCTAGACACCGGGGAGCTGTTTTTT. It yields the protein CASSLAGLDTGELFF.

This clonotype has at least ten counts. The gene calls are TRBV7-2 and TRBJ1-5; D gene unclear. The CDR3 is made up of 13 amino acids. CDR1 SGHTA and CDR2 FQGNSA come from the germline V gene. Trimming removed 1 base at V and 5 bases at J, with 6 bases between. The CDR3 here is CASSLGMDQPQHF. The CDR3 DNA is TGTGCCAGCAGCTTAGGGATGGATCAGCCCCAGCATTTT.

This clonotype appeared many times. The chain uses TRBV6-4 and TRBJ2-3; 9 nucleotides align to TRBD2. The V segment lost 3 bases and the J segment 0 bases; nucleotides outside the gene matches: 4. The germline V gene has CDR1 MRHNA and CDR2 SNTAGT. The length of the CDR3 is 16 residues. CDR3 loop: CASSEASGDSTDTQYF. As DNA, the CDR3 is TGTGCCAGCAGTGAGGCTAGCGGGGATAGCACAGATACGCAGTATTTT.

In this sample, this clonotype turned up a few times. V gene TRBV28 combines with J gene TRBJ1-4; D perhaps matches TRBD1 (6 bases). Trimming took 6 bases from V and 5 from J, leaving 13 bases between them. The CDR3 is 14 amino acids. Germline values: CDR1 MDHEN, CDR2 SYDVKM. Here the CDR3 reads CASSTGPLNEKLFF. For the CDR3, the DNA is TGTGCCAGCAGCACAGGGCCTCTCAATGAAAAACTGTTTTTT.

This clonotype was seen many times. V gene TRBV6-2 or TRBV6-3 combines with J gene TRBJ2-3; 10 bases fit TRBD1. The V gene end was trimmed by 4 bases and the J gene end by 4 bases; junction bases not matched to a gene: 2. The CDR3 is 14 amino acids. Germline CDR1 is MNHEY and CDR2 is SVGEGT. The CDR3 nucleotides are TGTGCCAGCAGTTTTGGACAGGGGGCAGATACGCAGTATTTT. Amino acids: CASSFGQGADTQYF.

This clonotype was counted many times. The V call is TRBV7-8, the J call TRBJ1-2; D is perhaps TRBD1 (5 bases). This CDR3 is 14 amino acids long. Trimming removed 2 bases at V and 3 bases at J, with 10 bases between. CDR1 and CDR2 from the germline V gene are SGHVS and FQNEAQ. DNA for the CDR3: TGTGCCAGCAGCTTACAGGGACTCTACTATGGCTACACCTTC. It codes for CASSLQGLYYGYTF.

This clonotype has ten or more counts. The gene calls are TRBV7-2 and TRBJ2-3; 8 bases agree with TRBD2. Germline V gene lookup returns CDR1 SGHTA and CDR2 FQGNSA. Unmatched junction bases numbered 11, after V lost 5 bases and J lost 1 base. The CDR3 runs 17 residues. The chain's CDR3 is CASSPKTSAWGTDTQYF. Here the CDR3 DNA reads TGTGCCAGCAGCCCGAAGACTAGCGCATGGGGCACAGATACGCAGTATTTT.

The sample holds many counts of this clonotype. This chain connects TRBV29-1 to TRBJ2-7; the D gene is possibly TRBD2 (6 bases). Deletions cut 4 bases from V and 2 bases from J, with 12 bases between. Germline V CDR1 and CDR2: SQVTM, ANQGSEA. CDR3 length: 13 amino acids. This CDR3 reads CSVVLASTYEQYF. Here the CDR3 DNA reads TGCAGCGTTGTGCTAGCGTCGACCTACGAGCAGTACTTC.

This clonotype was seen many times. The chain is built from TRBV27 and TRBJ2-1; no firm D call. The CDR3 sequence is 12 residues long. From germline, CDR1 is MNHEY and CDR2 SMNVEV (reference sequence). The V gene lost 2 bases and the J gene lost 12 bases, with 11 bases spanning the gap. In DNA form, the CDR3 reads TGTGCCAGCAGTTTAAGGGCTGGGGTGCAGTTCTTC. This encodes CASSLRAGVQFF.